These 24 T cell receptor beta chains were all obtained from the same sample, sequenced in a study of tumor-infiltrating lymphocytes in primary liver carcinoma. With 500 ng total RNA as template and a constant-region primer, TCR beta cDNA was made. Slightly modified ARM-PCR served as the procedure for the TCR beta libraries. These libraries came from three rounds of nested multiplex PCR. The opening two PCR rounds, about 11 cycles each, paired TRBV1-TRBV30 forward primers with a C-beta reverse primer. TCRdb reanalysed the multiplex PCR reads using MiXCR and keeps one entry per CDR3 protein. The data contain about 210,000 distinct CDR3 sequences, approximately 64% of them singletons. Blood RNA came from unsorted whole blood; germline DNA was also extracted. The sample consisted of peripheral blood. Receptors were obtained from a woman aged 55 to 70 with primary liver carcinoma and hepatitis B virus infection.

About this clonotype: A junction end diverges from the germline sequence, so it may reflect a read error. This chain uses TRBV28 with TRBJ2-7; D not resolved. The CDR3 contains 13 residues. Germline loops: CDR1 MDHEN, CDR2 SYDVKM. CDR3 region: CPSSLPEIYEQYF. In DNA, the CDR3 is TGTCCCAGCAGTTTACCAGAAATCTACGAGCAGTACTTC.

On this clonotype itself: The junction shows a germline mismatch at one end, possibly a read error. This CDR3 reads CASSPGINTDTQYF. CDR3 bases: TGTGCCAGTTCACCAGGGATCAACACAGATACGCAGTATTTT. The rearrangement uses TRBV18 and TRBJ2-3, with D possibly matching TRBD1 (5 bases). Per the germline V gene, CDR1 is KGHSH and CDR2 is LQKENI. The CDR3 totals 14 residues. Looking up the rest from reference TRBV18 and TRBJ2-3 gives the full variable domain: NAGVMQNPRHLVRRRGQEARLRCSPMKGHSHVYWYRQLPEEGLKFMVYLQKENIIDESGMPKERFSAEFPKEGPSILRIQQVVRGDSAAYFCASSPGINTDTQYFGPGTRLTVL.

As regards this clonotype: Given a much more abundant clone one base away, this may be a read error. This chain links TRBV12-3 or TRBV12-4 with TRBJ2-4; tentative D call: TRBD1 (5 bases). V was clipped by 10 bases and J by 6 bases, with 16 bases between them. The CDR3 sequence is 13 residues long. CDR3 protein: CANRVGRRNIQYF. CDR3 in DNA: TGTGCCAACCGCGTGGGGCGTAGAAACATTCAGTACTTC.

About this clonotype itself: A much bigger clone sits one base away, suggesting this may be a read error. The gene calls are TRBV12-3 or TRBV12-4 and TRBJ2-7, with a tentative D call TRBD2 (5 bases). CDR3 length: 14 amino acids. Trimming removed 5 bases at V and 0 bases at J, with 11 bases between. The CDR3 loop is CASSVFGNSYEQYF. For the CDR3, the DNA is TGTGCCAGCAGTGTATTCGGGAACTCCTACGAGCAGTACTTC.

This clonotype appeared a few times. A much larger clonotype is one base distant, so this may be a read error. The rearrangement uses TRBV4-1 and TRBJ2-5; 10 nucleotides align to TRBD2. Trimming took 2 bases from V and 1 from J; bases not matched to a gene: 10. The germline gives CDR1 MGHRA, CDR2 YSYEKL. The CDR3 loop spans 18 amino acids. CDR3 sequence: CASSQFTSGTSAQETQYF. The DNA for the CDR3 is TGCGCCAGCAGCCAATTTACCTCCGGGACTAGCGCCCAAGAGACCCAGTACTTC.

A note on this clonotype: A much larger clonotype is one base distant, so this may be a read error. This rearrangement joins TRBV6-6 to TRBJ1-6, with D uncertain. The CDR3 sequence is 17 residues long. Germline V gives CDR1 MNHNY, CDR2 SVGAGI (reference sequence). In DNA form, the CDR3 reads TGTGCCAGCAGTTACTTGGGTTTGAGCTCCTATAATTCATCCCTCCACTTT. Protein product: CASSYLGLSSYNSSLHF.

This chain links TRBV7-8 with TRBJ2-3, with 7 bases identical to TRBD2. Germline CDR1 and CDR2: SGHVS and FQNEAQ. J gave up 7 bases and V 0 bases, and 7 bases lay outside the gene matches. The CDR3 extends over 15 amino acids. The CDR3 DNA follows: TGTGCCAGCAGCTTAGCCGTGAGGGAGGGTCATACGCAGTATTTT. This sequence encodes CASSLAVREGHTQYF.

For this clonotype: It is likely a read error, because the conserved phenylalanine at the end of the CDR3 is missing. The chain joins TRBV5-4 to TRBJ1-1; no firm D call. The CDR3 length is 13 residues. Trimming took off 4 bases at V and 1 base at J, with 8 bases between the two ends. CDR1 is SGHNT and CDR2 is YYREEE in the germline V gene (reference sequence). The CDR3 region has the DNA TGTGCCAGCAGCCTGCGGACGAACACTGAAGCTTTCTCT. Translated: CASSLRTNTEAFS.

Regarding this clonotype: A much larger clone differs from this one at a single base, so this may be a read error. The chain recombines TRBV4-1 with TRBJ2-2; a weak D match, TRBD2 (6 bases). The V and J ends lost 4 bases and 2 bases respectively, with 14 bases between them. Germline values: CDR1 MGHRA, CDR2 YSYEKL. CDR3 length: 16 residues. CDR3 coding DNA: TGCGCCAGCAGCCTAGCGGAAGGGCCCAACACCGGGGAGCTGTTTTTT. Translation gives CASSLAEGPNTGELFF.

As to this clonotype: This clone may be a read error of a much larger clone one base away. J is TRBJ2-7 and V is TRBV6-5; TRBD1 or TRBD2 may be the D gene (5 bases each). This CDR3 region has 15 residues. V was clipped by 6 bases and J by 2 bases, with 17 bases between them. Germline CDR1 is MNHEY and CDR2 is SVGAGI. CDR3 residues: CASSKTFMGPYEQYF. In DNA form, the CDR3 reads TGTGCCAGCAGCAAGACCTTCATGGGACCCTACGAGCAGTACTTC.

This clonotype was observed once. The chain recombines TRBV6-1 with TRBJ1-2; D is possibly TRBD1 (5 bases). Trimming removed 7 bases at V and 5 bases at J, with 20 bases between. CDR1 MNHNS and CDR2 SASEGT come from the germline V gene. The CDR3 length is 15 residues. CDR3 coding DNA: TGTGCCAGCACCCTTATTGGGGGTCCGAAGTATGGCTACACCTTC. Its translation: CASTLIGGPKYGYTF.

A word on this clonotype: This sequence may be a read error, since a much larger clone differs from it by one base. This chain joins TRBV6-2 or TRBV6-3 and TRBJ2-3; D remains unclear. From germline, CDR1 is MNHEY and CDR2 SVGEGT. This CDR3 has 11 amino acids. The CDR3 is CSNPAVETQYF. DNA of the CDR3: TGTTCCAACCCGGCCGTAGAGACGCAGTATTTT.

This clonotype was detected many times. The chain joins TRBV29-1 to TRBJ1-1; D remains unclear. V dropped 3 bases and J dropped 11 bases, with 13 bases sitting between them. The CDR3 has 11 residues. Germline values: CDR1 SQVTM, CDR2 ANQGSEA. CDR3 DNA: TGCAGCGTTGAGGAAACCCGATGGGCTTTCTTT. This codes for CSVEETRWAFF.

This chain joins TRBV10-2 and TRBJ2-2, with D possibly TRBD1 on 7 matching bases. CDR1 and CDR2 (germline): WSHSY, SAAADI. The CDR3 sequence is 15 residues long. Trimming shortened V by 8 bases and J by 2 bases, and 15 bases separated the two germline ends. The CDR3 DNA sequence: TGCGCCAGCGGCGGAGGGGGCGCTAACACCGGGGAGCTGTTTTTT. Translating it yields CASGGGGANTGELFF.

In regard to this clonotype: Likely a read error: the CDR3 ends without its conserved phenylalanine or tryptophan. The rearrangement links TRBV29-1 to TRBJ2-5; possibly TRBD2 for D (5 bases). V lost 3 bases and J lost 4, with 15 bases in between. This CDR3 is built from 14 residues. The germline CDR1 and CDR2 sequences are SQVTM and ANQGSEA. CDR3 sequence reads: CSVDLVGNGETQYL. CDR3 DNA sequence: TGCAGCGTTGATTTGGTCGGGAACGGAGAGACCCAGTACCTC.

This clonotype was seen at least ten times. The chain recombines TRBV12-3 or TRBV12-4 with TRBJ1-5; D remains ambiguous. The V and J ends lost 6 bases and 9 bases respectively, with 9 bases between them. This CDR3 contains 11 residues. CDR3 DNA: TGTGCCAGCAGCGATAAGGGGCCCCAGCATTTT. It codes for CASSDKGPQHF.

The CDR3 bases are TGTGCCAGCATTTCTAGCGGGAGTAATGAGCAGTTCTTC. It specifies CASISSGSNEQFF. The chain has TRBV5-4 and TRBJ2-1; 10 bases are shared with TRBD2. Per the germline V gene, CDR1 is SGHNT and CDR2 is YYREEE (reference sequence). V lost 6 bases, J lost 7 bases, and 4 bases stayed unmatched. This CDR3 contains 13 residues.

This clonotype was detected ten times or more. A junction end diverges from the germline sequence, so it may reflect a read error. This chain uses TRBV6-1 with TRBJ2-7; 9 bases align to TRBD1. CDR3 length: 13 residues. Germline lookup yields CDR1 MNHNS and CDR2 SASEGT. The CDR3 spells CAGREGQGYEQYF. Written as DNA, the CDR3 is TGTGCCGGCAGGGAGGGACAGGGATACGAGCAGTACTTC.

This clonotype was seen ten or more times. J is TRBJ2-5 and V is TRBV28, with D perhaps matching TRBD1 (6 bases). Germline CDR1 MDHEN, CDR2 SYDVKM. The CDR3 covers 13 residues. The ends were cut back, 7 bases at V and 2 bases at J, with 11 bases in the middle. The CDR3 protein is CASTYREQETQYF. CDR3 nucleotides: TGTGCCAGCACCTACAGGGAACAAGAGACCCAGTACTTC.

Note on this clonotype: At one boundary the junction diverges from the germline segment, which might be a read error. The chain combines TRBV29-1 with TRBJ2-1; 8 nucleotides line up with TRBD2. CDR1 is SQVTM and CDR2 is ANQGSEA in the germline V gene. The CDR3 has 13 amino acids. CDR3 DNA: TGCAGCGTTTCCAACGGTAGCGGGACTGAGCGGTTCTTC. Translating it yields CSVSNGSGTERFF.

This clonotype was observed many times. This chain uses TRBV14 with TRBJ1-2; D not resolved. V lost 6 bases, J lost 7 bases, and 12 bases lay in between. This CDR3 contains 12 residues. Germline V CDR1 and CDR2: SGHDN, FVKESK. The CDR3 protein is CASSQTGVGYTF. CDR3 in DNA: TGTGCCAGCAGTCAGACTGGGGTTGGCTACACCTTC.

V usage is TRBV11-2 and J usage is TRBJ2-1; D is undetermined. This CDR3 spans 16 amino acids. Germline V gene lookup returns CDR1 SGHAT and CDR2 FQNNGV. Trimming shortened V by 1 base and J by 2 bases, and 12 bases separated the two germline ends. The CDR3 protein is CASSLVAADPYNEQFF. The CDR3 bases are TGTGCCAGCAGCTTAGTTGCGGCAGACCCCTACAATGAGCAGTTCTTC. Full variable domain (remainder filled in from reference TRBV11-2 and TRBJ2-1): EAGVAQSPRYKIIEKRQSVAFWCNPISGHATLYWYQQILGQGPKLLIQFQNNGVVDDSQLPKDRFSAERLKGVDSTLKIQPAKLEDSAVYLCASSLVAADPYNEQFFGPGTRLTVL.

About this clonotype itself: One end of the junction varies from germline; a read error may be responsible. V gene TRBV29-1 combines with J gene TRBJ2-3; 7 nucleotides align to TRBD1. Germline V CDR1 and CDR2: SQVTM, ANQGSEA. The CDR3 loop spans 12 amino acids. CDR3: CTVGAKGATQYF. The DNA of the CDR3 is TGCACCGTTGGTGCCAAGGGGGCTACGCAGTATTTT.

As concerns this clonotype: This sequence may be a read error, since a much larger clone differs from it by one base. The chain links TRBV13 to TRBJ2-7, with D perhaps matching TRBD2 (6 bases). V lost 10 bases and J lost 2, with 12 bases in between. Germline loops: CDR1 PRHDT, CDR2 FYEKMQ (reference sequence). This CDR3 is built from 12 residues. The CDR3 nucleotides are TGTGCCATCGGAGGGTACGCCTACGAGCAGTACTTC. It codes for CAIGGYAYEQYF.